This T cell receptor beta chain was identified during a study of blood T cell repertoires in COVID-19. Repertoires were generated with immunoSEQ multiplex PCR, while TCRdb's copy carries only in-frame clones and drops some. This table holds under 350,000 clones, around four fifths found once. Germline loops: CDR1 MNHEY, CDR2 SVGAGI. The CDR3 sequence is 12 residues long. Trimming pared 6 bases from V and 14 bases from J, leaving 19 bases between. J is TRBJ1-2 and V is TRBV6-5; D gene ambiguous. The sequence was obtained from a man aged 55 to 70 who had recovered from COVID-19. The sequenced sample consisted of peripheral blood. CDR3 in DNA: TGTGCCAGCAGGCCCAGAGAGGGCGCAACAACCTTC. Its protein is CASRPREGATTF.